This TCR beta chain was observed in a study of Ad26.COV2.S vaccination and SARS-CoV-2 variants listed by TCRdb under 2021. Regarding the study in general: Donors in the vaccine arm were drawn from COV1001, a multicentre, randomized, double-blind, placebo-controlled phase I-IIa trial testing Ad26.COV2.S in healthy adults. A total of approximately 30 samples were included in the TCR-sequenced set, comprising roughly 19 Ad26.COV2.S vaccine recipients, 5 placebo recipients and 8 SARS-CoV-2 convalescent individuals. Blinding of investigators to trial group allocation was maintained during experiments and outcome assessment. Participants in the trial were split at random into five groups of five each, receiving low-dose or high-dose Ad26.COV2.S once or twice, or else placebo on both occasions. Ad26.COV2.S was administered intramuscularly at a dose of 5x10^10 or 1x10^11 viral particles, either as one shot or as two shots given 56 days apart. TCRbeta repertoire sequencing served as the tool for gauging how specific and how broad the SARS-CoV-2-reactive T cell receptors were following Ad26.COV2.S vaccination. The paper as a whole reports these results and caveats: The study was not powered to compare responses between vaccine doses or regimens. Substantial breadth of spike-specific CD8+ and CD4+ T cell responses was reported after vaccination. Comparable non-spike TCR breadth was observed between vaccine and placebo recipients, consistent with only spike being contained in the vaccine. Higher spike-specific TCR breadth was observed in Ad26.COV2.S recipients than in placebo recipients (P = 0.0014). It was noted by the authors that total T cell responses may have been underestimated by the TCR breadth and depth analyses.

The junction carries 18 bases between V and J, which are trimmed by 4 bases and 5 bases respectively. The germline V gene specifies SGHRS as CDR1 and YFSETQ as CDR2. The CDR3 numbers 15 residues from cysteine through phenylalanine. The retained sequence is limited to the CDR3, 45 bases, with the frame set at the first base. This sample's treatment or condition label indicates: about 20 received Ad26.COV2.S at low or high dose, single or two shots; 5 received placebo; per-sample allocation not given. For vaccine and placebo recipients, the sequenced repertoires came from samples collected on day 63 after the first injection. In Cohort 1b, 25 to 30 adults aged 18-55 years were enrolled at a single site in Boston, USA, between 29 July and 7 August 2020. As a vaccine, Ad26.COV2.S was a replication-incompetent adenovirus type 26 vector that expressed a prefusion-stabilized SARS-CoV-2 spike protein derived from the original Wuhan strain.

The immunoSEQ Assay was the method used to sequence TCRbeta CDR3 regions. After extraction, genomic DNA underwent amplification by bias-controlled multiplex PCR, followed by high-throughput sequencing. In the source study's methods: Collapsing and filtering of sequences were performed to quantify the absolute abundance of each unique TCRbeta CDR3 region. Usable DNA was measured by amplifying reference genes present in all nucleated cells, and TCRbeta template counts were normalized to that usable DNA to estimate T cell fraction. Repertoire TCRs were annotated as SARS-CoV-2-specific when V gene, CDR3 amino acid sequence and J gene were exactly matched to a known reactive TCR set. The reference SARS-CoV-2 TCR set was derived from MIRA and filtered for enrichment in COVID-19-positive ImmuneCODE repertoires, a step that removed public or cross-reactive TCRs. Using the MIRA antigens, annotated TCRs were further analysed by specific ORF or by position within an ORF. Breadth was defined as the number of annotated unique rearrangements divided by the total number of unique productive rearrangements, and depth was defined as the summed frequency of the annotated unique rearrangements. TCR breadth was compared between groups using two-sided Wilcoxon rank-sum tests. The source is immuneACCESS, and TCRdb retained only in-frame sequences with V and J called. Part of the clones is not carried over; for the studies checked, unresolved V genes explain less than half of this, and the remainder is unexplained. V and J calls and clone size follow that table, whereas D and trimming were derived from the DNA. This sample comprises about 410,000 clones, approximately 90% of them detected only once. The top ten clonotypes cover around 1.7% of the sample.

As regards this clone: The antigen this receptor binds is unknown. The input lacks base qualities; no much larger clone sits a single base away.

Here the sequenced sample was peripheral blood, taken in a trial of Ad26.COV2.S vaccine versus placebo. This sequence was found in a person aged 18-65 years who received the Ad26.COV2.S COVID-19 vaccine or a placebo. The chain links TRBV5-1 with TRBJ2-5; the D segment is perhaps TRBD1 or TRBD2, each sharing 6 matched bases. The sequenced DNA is TGCGCCAGCAGCCCCGTCTGGGGGGCGAGGGAGACCCAGTACTTC. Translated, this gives CASSPVWGARETQYF.